A selection of T cell receptor beta chains follows, all from one sample in a study of blood T cell repertoires in COVID-19. TCRdb keeps only in-frame clones here, not all; method: immunoSEQ multiplex PCR. This sample has approximately 220,000 clones; roughly four fifths occur once, and the top ten carry approximately 4.8%. The sample comprised PBMCs or T cells enriched from blood (not recorded which). These receptors all stem from a woman in her forties or fifties who had been exposed to COVID-19. The CDR3 runs from the conserved cysteine through the conserved F or W. A D gene is named only where the DNA matches it firmly. Some rows mark clone size as missing; the rest say once, few, many or name a class of expanded clone.

j_gene | d_gene | v_gene | abundance | CDR3aa | CDR3nt
TRBJ2-1 | . | TRBV27 | . | CASSLSPGQGLPYNEQFF | TGTGCCAGCAGTTTATCTCCCGGGCAGGGACTTCCCTACAATGAGCAGTTCTTC
TRBJ1-5 | . | TRBV12-3/TRBV12-4 | . | CASSFREDQPQHF | TGTGCCAGCAGTTTTCGGGAGGATCAGCCCCAGCATTTT
TRBJ1-1 | . | TRBV2 | . | CASRKGEANTEAFF | TGTGCCAGCAGGAAGGGGGAAGCGAACACTGAAGCTTTCTTT
TRBJ1-2 | . | TRBV20-1 | . | CSGKRHPHITF | TGCAGTGGGAAGAGGCACCCTCATATCACCTTC
TRBJ1-2 | . | TRBV7-9 | . | CASSPSTGKANYGYTF | TGTGCCAGCAGCCCATCTACAGGGAAAGCTAACTATGGCTACACCTTC
TRBJ2-7 | TRBD1 | TRBV10-3 | . | CAIRGEGGTYEQYF | TGTGCCATCAGGGGGGAAGGGGGCACCTACGAGCAGTACTTC
TRBJ2-7 | TRBD1 | TRBV19 | . | CASSGQAYEQYF | TGTGCCAGTAGTGGACAGGCCTACGAGCAGTACTTC
TRBJ1-1 | TRBD1 | TRBV7-2 | . | CASSPSGQGKAFF | TGTGCCAGCAGCCCCTCGGGACAGGGGAAAGCTTTCTTT
TRBJ1-3 | . | TRBV7-2 | . | CASSLSGKPGNTIYF | TGTGCCAGCAGCTTGTCAGGCAAGCCAGGAAACACCATATATTTT
TRBJ2-1 | . | TRBV6-2/TRBV6-3 | . | CASSKTGIEQFF | TGTGCCAGCAGCAAAACAGGGATTGAGCAGTTCTTC
TRBJ2-4 | TRBD1 | TRBV6-2/TRBV6-3 | . | CASSTTGGAGNIQYF | TGTGCCAGCAGTACCACAGGGGGAGCAGGAAACATTCAGTACTTC
TRBJ2-1 | . | TRBV5-1 | . | CASTPSGVRKFDEQFF | TGCGCCAGCACCCCTTCGGGGGTAAGGAAGTTCGATGAGCAGTTCTTC
TRBJ2-1 | TRBD2 | TRBV23-1 | . | CASSPRTRSPTGEQFF | TGCGCCAGCAGTCCTCGGACTAGATCTCCTACGGGTGAGCAGTTCTTC
TRBJ2-2 | TRBD1 | TRBV9 | . | CASSVGDRGFTGELFF | TGTGCCAGCAGCGTAGGGGACAGGGGGTTCACCGGGGAGCTGTTTTTT
TRBJ1-2 | . | TRBV6-2/TRBV6-3 | . | CASSYARLGYGYTF | TGTGCCAGCAGTTATGCCCGCCTCGGCTATGGCTACACCTTC
TRBJ2-3 | TRBD2 | TRBV3-1/TRBV3-2 | . | CASSQEAGATDTQYF | TGTGCCAGCAGCCAAGAAGCGGGGGCCACAGATACGCAGTATTTT
TRBJ2-6 | . | TRBV5-1 | once | CASSSYESGANVLTF | TGCGCCAGCAGCTCCTACGAATCTGGGGCCAACGTCCTGACTTTC
TRBJ1-1 | . | TRBV10-2 | few | CASSAPGGVNTEAFF | TGCGCCAGCAGTGCCCCCGGAGGGGTGAACACTGAAGCTTTCTTT
TRBJ1-2 | TRBD1 | TRBV15 | few | CATSKGDFGTGAGYTF | TGTGCCACCAGCAAAGGGGATTTCGGGACAGGGGCTGGCTACACCTTC
TRBJ2-5 | . | TRBV3-1/TRBV3-2 | . | CASSQETGFYQETQYF | TGTGCCAGCAGCCAAGAGACGGGTTTTTACCAAGAGACCCAGTACTTC
TRBJ1-4 | TRBD1 | TRBV19 | once | CASQIGDRVNEKLFF | TGTGCCAGTCAAATAGGGGACAGGGTTAATGAAAAACTGTTTTTT
TRBJ1-2 | TRBD1 | TRBV27 | . | CASSARTGGNYGYTF | TGTGCCAGCAGTGCTAGGACAGGGGGCAACTATGGCTACACCTTC
TRBJ1-1 | . | TRBV3-1/TRBV3-2 | . | CASSLQTGTEAFF | TGTGCCAGCAGCCTCCAGACGGGGACTGAAGCTTTCTTT
TRBJ2-5 | TRBD1 | TRBV4-1 | . | CASSLVQGAEETQYF | TGCGCCAGCAGCTTAGTACAGGGGGCGGAAGAGACCCAGTACTTC
TRBJ1-5 | . | TRBV4-3 | . | CASSQDRHNQPQHF | TGCGCCAGCAGCCAAGATCGACATAACCAGCCCCAGCATTTT
TRBJ2-4 | . | TRBV7-9 | few | CASSLDWTAGAKNIQYF | TGTGCCAGCAGCTTAGATTGGACAGCTGGTGCCAAAAACATTCAGTACTTC
TRBJ2-3 | TRBD2 | TRBV11-2 | . | CASSSLAGKTDTQYF | TGTGCCAGCAGCTCCTTAGCGGGGAAGACAGATACGCAGTATTTT
TRBJ2-3 | TRBD1 | TRBV29-1 | . | CSVRTGVTDTQYF | TGCAGCGTCAGGACAGGGGTCACAGATACGCAGTATTTT
TRBJ1-1 | . | TRBV2 | . | CARGDGGTEAFF | TGTGCCAGGGGGGACGGAGGGACTGAAGCTTTCTTT
TRBJ1-5 | TRBD1 | TRBV3-1/TRBV3-2 | . | CASSQGRDRGINQPQHF | TGTGCCAGCAGCCAAGGTCGGGACAGGGGTATCAATCAGCCCCAGCATTTT
TRBJ2-3 | . | TRBV5-8 | . | CASSLGTGLTSTDTQYF | TGTGCCAGCAGCTTGGGAACAGGGCTTACTAGCACAGATACGCAGTATTTT
TRBJ1-1 | TRBD1 | TRBV15 | . | CATSSERQGGTEAFF | TGTGCCACCAGCAGTGAAAGACAGGGAGGAACTGAAGCTTTCTTT
TRBJ2-7 | TRBD1 | TRBV18 | . | CASSSGQGVSYEQYF | TGTGCCAGCTCATCCGGACAGGGGGTCTCCTACGAGCAGTACTTC
TRBJ1-6 | . | TRBV11-2 | . | CASSQQGTPLHF | TGTGCCAGCAGCCAACAGGGAACACCCCTCCACTTT
TRBJ2-1 | . | TRBV27 | . | CASSFLPGSYNEQFF | TGTGCCAGCAGTTTCCTTCCGGGGTCCTACAATGAGCAGTTCTTC
TRBJ2-3 | TRBD1 | TRBV6-1 | . | CASSGETGGNTDTQYF | TGTGCCAGCAGTGGGGAGACAGGGGGGAACACAGATACGCAGTATTTT
TRBJ1-4 | . | TRBV25-1 | . | CASSEYREGRDEKLFF | TGTGCCAGCAGTGAATATCGTGAGGGCCGAGATGAAAAACTGTTTTTT
TRBJ1-4 | TRBD1 | TRBV3-1/TRBV3-2 | . | CASQEADRGNEKLFF | TGTGCCAGCCAGGAAGCAGACAGGGGGAATGAAAAACTGTTTTTT
TRBJ1-6 | . | TRBV30 | . | CAWRSGQLNSPLHF | TGTGCCTGGCGATCCGGACAGTTGAATTCACCCCTCCACTTT
TRBJ2-3 | TRBD2 | TRBV11-2 | . | CASSSGSIGGTDTQYF | TGTGCCAGCAGCTCGGGGAGTATCGGGGGGACAGATACGCAGTATTTT